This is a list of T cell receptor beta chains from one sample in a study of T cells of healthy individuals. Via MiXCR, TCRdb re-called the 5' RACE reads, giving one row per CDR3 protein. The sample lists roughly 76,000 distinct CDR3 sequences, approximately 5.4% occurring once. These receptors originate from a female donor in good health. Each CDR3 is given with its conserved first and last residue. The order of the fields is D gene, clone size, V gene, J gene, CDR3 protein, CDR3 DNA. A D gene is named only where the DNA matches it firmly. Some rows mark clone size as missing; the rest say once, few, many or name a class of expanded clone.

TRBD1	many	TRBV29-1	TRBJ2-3	CSVESGGTDTQYF	TGCAGCGTTGAATCAGGGGGTACAGATACGCAGTATTTT
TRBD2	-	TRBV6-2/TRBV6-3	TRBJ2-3	CASSYGLAGIYTDTQYF	TGTGCCAGCAGTTACGGTCTAGCGGGGATATACACAGATACGCAGTATTTT
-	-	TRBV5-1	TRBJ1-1	CASSSRTAGGTEAFF	TGCGCCAGCAGCTCGAGGACAGCTGGGGGGACTGAAGCTTTCTTT
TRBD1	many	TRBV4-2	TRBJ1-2	CASSQDDRGHTF	TGTGCCAGCAGCCAAGATGACAGGGGGCATACCTTC
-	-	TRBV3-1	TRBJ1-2	CASSPWEGFGGYTF	TGTGCCAGCAGCCCTTGGGAGGGATTTGGTGGCTACACCTTC
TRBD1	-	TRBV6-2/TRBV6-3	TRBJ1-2	CASSEGGQYGYTF	TGTGCCAGCAGTGAAGGGGGCCAATATGGCTACACCTTC
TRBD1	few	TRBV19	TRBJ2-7	CASSPRDSRAYEQYF	TGTGCCAGTAGTCCAAGGGACAGTCGGGCCTACGAGCAGTACTTC
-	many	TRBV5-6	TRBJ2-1	CASSLGSSYNEQFF	TGTGCCAGCAGCTTGGGTAGCTCCTACAATGAGCAGTTCTTC
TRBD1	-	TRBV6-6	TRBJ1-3	CASSYSMVEDRSCCSGNTIYF	TGTGCCAGCAGTTACTCGATGGTAGAGGACAGGTCCTGCTGCTCTGGAAACACCATATATTTT
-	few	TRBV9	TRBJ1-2	CASSPGDATYGYTF	TGTGCCAGCAGCCCCGGCGACGCAACCTATGGCTACACCTTC
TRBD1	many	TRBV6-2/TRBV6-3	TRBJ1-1	CASSYSRERGLGTEAFF	TGTGCCAGCAGTTACTCCCGGGAGAGGGGGCTAGGCACTGAAGCTTTCTTT
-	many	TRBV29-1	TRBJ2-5	CSASYGEETQYF	TGCAGCGCGAGCTACGGAGAGGAGACCCAGTACTTC
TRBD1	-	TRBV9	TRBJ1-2	CASSSQGSQSNYGYTF	TGTGCCAGCAGCTCACAGGGGTCCCAATCTAACTATGGCTACACCTTC
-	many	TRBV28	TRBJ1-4	CASSSGSATNEKLFF	TGTGCCAGCAGTTCGGGCAGCGCAACTAATGAAAAACTGTTTTTT